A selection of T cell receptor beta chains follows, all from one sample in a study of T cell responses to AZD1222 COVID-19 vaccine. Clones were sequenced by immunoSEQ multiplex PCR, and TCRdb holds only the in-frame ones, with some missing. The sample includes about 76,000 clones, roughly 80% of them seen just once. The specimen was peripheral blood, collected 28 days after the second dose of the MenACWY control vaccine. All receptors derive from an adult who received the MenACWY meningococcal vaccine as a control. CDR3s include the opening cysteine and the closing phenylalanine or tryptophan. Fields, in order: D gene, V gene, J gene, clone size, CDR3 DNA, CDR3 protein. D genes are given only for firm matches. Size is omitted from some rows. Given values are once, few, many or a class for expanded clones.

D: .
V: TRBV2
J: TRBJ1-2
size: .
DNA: TGTGCCAGCAGTTTTGAGATTCCGCGAAGTGGAGGCTACACCTTC
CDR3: CASSFEIPRSGGYTF

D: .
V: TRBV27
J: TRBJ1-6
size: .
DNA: TGTGCCAGCAGTTTAACAGGCACCTACAATTCACCCCTCCACTTT
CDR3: CASSLTGTYNSPLHF

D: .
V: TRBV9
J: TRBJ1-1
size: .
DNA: TGTGCCAGCAGCGCTGGGGTCCTGGGGAACACTGAAGCTTTCTTT
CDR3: CASSAGVLGNTEAFF

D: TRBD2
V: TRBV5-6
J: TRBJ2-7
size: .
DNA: TGTGCCAGCAGCTTTGGGGGGGAAATCGCCTACGAGCAGTACTTC
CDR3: CASSFGGEIAYEQYF

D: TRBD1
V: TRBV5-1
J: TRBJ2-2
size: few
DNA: TGCGCCAGCAGCTTGGGGACAGGGATCGGCGGGGAGCTGTTTTTT
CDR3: CASSLGTGIGGELFF

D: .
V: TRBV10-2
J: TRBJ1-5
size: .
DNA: TGCGCCAGCAGTAGATCCTTTGACAGGTTTTGGAATCAGCCCCAGCATTTT
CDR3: CASSRSFDRFWNQPQHF

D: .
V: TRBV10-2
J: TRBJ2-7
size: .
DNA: TGCGCCAGCAGTGAGTCGTGGGGTCCCTACGAGCAGTACTTC
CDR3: CASSESWGPYEQYF

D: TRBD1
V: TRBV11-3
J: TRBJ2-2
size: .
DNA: TGTGCCAGCAGCGGGAGAGGGGGCAACACCGGGGAGCTGTTTTTT
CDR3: CASSGRGGNTGELFF

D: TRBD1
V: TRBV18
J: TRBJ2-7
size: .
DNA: TGTGCCAGCTCACCGTCAGGGACAGGGATCTCCGAGCAGTACTTC
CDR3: CASSPSGTGISEQYF

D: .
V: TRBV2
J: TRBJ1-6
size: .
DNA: TGTGCCAGCAGTGAGTCTGTGGCAAGAAGGGGTTCACCCCTCCACTTT
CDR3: CASSESVARRGSPLHF

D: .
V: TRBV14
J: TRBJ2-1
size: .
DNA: TGTGCCAGCAGCCAAGAATTGGTAGGTGAGCAGTTCTTC
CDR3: CASSQELVGEQFF

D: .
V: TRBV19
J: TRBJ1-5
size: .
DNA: TGTGCCAGTAGTGACTCCGGAAATAGCAATCAGCCCCAGCATTTT
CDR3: CASSDSGNSNQPQHF

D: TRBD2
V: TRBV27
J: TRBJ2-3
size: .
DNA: TGTGCCAGCAGTTTACTAGCGGGAGAGGTCAGGGGAGATACGCAGTATTTT
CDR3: CASSLLAGEVRGDTQYF

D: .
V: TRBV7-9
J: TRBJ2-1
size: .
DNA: TGTGCCAGCAGTTTGTTGGGAGACGGTGAGCAGTTCTTC
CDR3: CASSLLGDGEQFF

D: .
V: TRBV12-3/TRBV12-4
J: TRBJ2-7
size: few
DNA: TGTGCCAGCAGCCGGACCTCCTACGAGCAGTACTTC
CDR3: CASSRTSYEQYF

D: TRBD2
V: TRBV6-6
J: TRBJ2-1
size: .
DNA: TGTGCCAGCGGATCCAGTCTAGCGGGAGGGGCTAATGAGCAGTTCTTC
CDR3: CASGSSLAGGANEQFF

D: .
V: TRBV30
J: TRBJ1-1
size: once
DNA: TGTGCCTGGAGGGAGAACTTGGGGACTGGAACTGAAGCTTTCTTT
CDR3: CAWRENLGTGTEAFF

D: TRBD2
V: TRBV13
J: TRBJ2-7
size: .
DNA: TGTGCCAGCAGCCCATCTAGCGGGAGTTTCGAGCAGTACTTC
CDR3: CASSPSSGSFEQYF

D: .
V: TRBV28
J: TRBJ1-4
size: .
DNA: TGTGCCAGCAGTTTTAGGTCGGCTAATGAAAAACTGTTTTTT
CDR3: CASSFRSANEKLFF

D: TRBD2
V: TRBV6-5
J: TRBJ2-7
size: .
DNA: TGTGCCAGCAGCCGATATAGCGGGAGTGGTTACGAGCAGTACTTC
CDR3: CASSRYSGSGYEQYF

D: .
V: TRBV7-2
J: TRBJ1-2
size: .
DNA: TGTGCCAGCAGCCTAGGGGGGGGGCCACCCACTAACTATGGCTACACCTTC
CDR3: CASSLGGGPPTNYGYTF

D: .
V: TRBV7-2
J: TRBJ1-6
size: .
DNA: TGTGCCAGCAGCTTGGGGGTTAAGGGTTCACCCCTCCACTTT
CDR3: CASSLGVKGSPLHF

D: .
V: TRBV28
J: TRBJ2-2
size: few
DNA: TGTGCCAGCCTAAGGCGGAGGACGAACACCGGGGAGCTGTTTTTT
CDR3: CASLRRRTNTGELFF

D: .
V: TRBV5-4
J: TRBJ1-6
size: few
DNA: TGTGCCAGCAGTATGGGGCCCGCGGGGAATTCACCCCTCCACTTT
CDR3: CASSMGPAGNSPLHF

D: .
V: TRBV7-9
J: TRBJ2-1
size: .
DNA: TGTGCCAGCAGCTCGGGCGGCGGAGCGGAGCAGTTCTTC
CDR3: CASSSGGGAEQFF

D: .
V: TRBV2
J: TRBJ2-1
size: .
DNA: TGTGCCAGCAGTGAATGGGCCAACGAGCGGCAGTTCTTC
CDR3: CASSEWANERQFF

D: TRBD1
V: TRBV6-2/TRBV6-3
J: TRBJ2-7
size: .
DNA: TGTGCCAGCAGTAGGGACAGGCTTTACGAGCAGTACTTC
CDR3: CASSRDRLYEQYF

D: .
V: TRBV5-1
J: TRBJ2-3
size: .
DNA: TGCGCCAGCAGCTTGGAACGCAGGGGACACACAGATACGCAGTATTTT
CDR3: CASSLERRGHTDTQYF

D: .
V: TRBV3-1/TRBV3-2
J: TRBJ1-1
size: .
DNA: TGTGCCACCCTAGGGGGTTCAAGTGGCACTGAAGCTTTCTTT
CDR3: CATLGGSSGTEAFF

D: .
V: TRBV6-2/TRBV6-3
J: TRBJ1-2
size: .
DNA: TGTGCCAGCAGTGACCCCGGGACAATCTATGGCTACACCTTC
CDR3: CASSDPGTIYGYTF

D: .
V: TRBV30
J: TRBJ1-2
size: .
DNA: TGTGCCTGGAGTTCGAGGGCGAAATCCTATGGCTACACCTTC
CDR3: CAWSSRAKSYGYTF

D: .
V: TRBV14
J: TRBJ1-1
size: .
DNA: TGTGCCAGCAGCCAAGATAGGGGGTACGGAACTGAAGCTTTCTTT
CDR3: CASSQDRGYGTEAFF

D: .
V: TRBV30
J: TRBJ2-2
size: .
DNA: TGTGCCTGGGGAAGTGGGGCCCTCACCGGGGAGCTGTTTTTT
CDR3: CAWGSGALTGELFF

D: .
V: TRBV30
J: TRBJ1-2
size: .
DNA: TGTGCCTGGACCTTCCCGGGGGCGCATGGCTATGGCTACACCTTC
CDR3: CAWTFPGAHGYGYTF

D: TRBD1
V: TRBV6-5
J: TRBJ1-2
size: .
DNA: TGTGCCAGCAGCCACCGGGACAGCCATAACTATGGCTACACCTTC
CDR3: CASSHRDSHNYGYTF

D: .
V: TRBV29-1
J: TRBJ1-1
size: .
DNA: TGCAGCGTGGCTCACACAGGGTCCAACACTGAAGCTTTCTTT
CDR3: CSVAHTGSNTEAFF

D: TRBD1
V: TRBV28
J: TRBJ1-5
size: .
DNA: TGTGCCAGCAGTCAAAAACCGACAGGGAATCAGCCCCAGCATTTT
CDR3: CASSQKPTGNQPQHF

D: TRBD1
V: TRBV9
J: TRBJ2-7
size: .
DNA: TGTGCCCGCTTAAGGACAGGGGATCCCCACGAGCAGTACTTC
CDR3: CARLRTGDPHEQYF

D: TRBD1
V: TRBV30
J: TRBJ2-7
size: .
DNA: TGTGCCTGGAGACAAGACAGGGTATCCTACGAGCAGTACTTC
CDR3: CAWRQDRVSYEQYF

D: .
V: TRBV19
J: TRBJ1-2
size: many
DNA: TGTGCCAGTAGTCTGGCCTTAGGGCAGGTCAATGGCTACACCTTC
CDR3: CASSLALGQVNGYTF

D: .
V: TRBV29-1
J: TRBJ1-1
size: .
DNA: TGCAGCGTTCAGGATGGGGAAGGAGCTTTCTTT
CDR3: CSVQDGEGAFF